What follows describes a single TCR beta chain. The target of this receptor is not known. Qualities for individual bases were not recorded, and no much larger clone is one base off. The immunoSEQ Assay, a bias-controlled multiplex PCR, was used to amplify TCRbeta CDR3 regions from genomic DNA. The original pipeline was this. The number of nucleated cells in each sample was estimated by amplification of reference gene primers within the assay. Sequence reads were collapsed and filtered to measure the absolute abundance of every unique TCRbeta CDR3 rearrangement. For each sample, productive Simpson clonality was calculated as the square root of Simpson's diversity index across productive rearrangements. Entries here come from immuneACCESS through TCRdb and include only in-frame sequences with V and J called. Some clones fail to appear in such tables; in the studies checked, an unresolved V gene covers under half of the shortfall, and the cause of the remainder is unknown. D and trimming come from the DNA, and the V and J calls and clone size come from that table. The sample records over 400,000 clones, around 85% of which are singletons. The ten largest clonotypes hold 3.2% of the sample.

Each collaborating institution followed its own protocols to collect whole blood in K2EDTA tubes. For TCRbeta analysis, collaborator samples were shipped as frozen whole blood, as isolated PBMCs, or as DNA extracted from either sample type. V loses 4 bases, J loses 6 bases, and the germline ends lie 6 bases apart. Via the germline V gene (reference sequence), CDR1 is GTSNPN and CDR2 SVGIG. The CDR3 sequence holds 11 residues, the cysteine and phenylalanine included. CDR3 DNA is the only sequence kept; it has 33 bases, read in frame from the first base. The entry originates in a study of blood T cell repertoires in COVID-19 (TCRdb year 2020). Turning to the overall study: The collaborator samples originated in the United States, Italy and Spain and spanned the acute and convalescent phases of COVID-19. The material from the prospective study consisted of cDNA or gDNA derived from T cells, B-cell-depleted T cells, or PBMCs. The dataset comprised deeply sampled blood TCRbeta repertoires from subjects exposed to, actively infected with, or recovered from COVID-19. The repertoires were released in a freely available public database meant as a resource for research on the immune response to SARS-CoV-2. Samples came from the ongoing ImmuneRACE study (first 160 participants) plus 1,254 subjects from 6 global collaborators. The sample metadata nearly always contained a de-identified subject ID, COVID-19 status, age in years and sex. HLA class I and class II types, where available, came from metadata supplied by the sample provider rather than from assay-based typing. The research as a whole found: How much clinical and demographic metadata was included differed by source and by participant, and the metadata was provided uncurated.

Sequences were obtained from peripheral blood. The TCR originated in a human donor in a cohort sampled during active COVID-19. This chain is built from TRBV30 and TRBJ1-4; perhaps TRBD1 is the D gene, with 6 bases matching. The CDR3 here reads CAWKGDEKLFF. The nucleotide sequence reads as follows: TGTGCCTGGAAGGGGGATGAAAAACTGTTTTTT.